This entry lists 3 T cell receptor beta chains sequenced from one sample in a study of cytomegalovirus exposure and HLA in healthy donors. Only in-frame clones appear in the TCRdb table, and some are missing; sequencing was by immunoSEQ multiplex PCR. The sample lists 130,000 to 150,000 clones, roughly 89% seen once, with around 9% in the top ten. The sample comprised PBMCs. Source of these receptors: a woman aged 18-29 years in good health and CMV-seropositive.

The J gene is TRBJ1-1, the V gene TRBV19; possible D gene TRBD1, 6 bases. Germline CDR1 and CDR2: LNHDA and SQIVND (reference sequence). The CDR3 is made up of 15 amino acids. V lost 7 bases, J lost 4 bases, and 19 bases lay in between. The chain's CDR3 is CASTEPGHGPTEAFF. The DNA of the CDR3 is TGTGCCAGTACCGAACCGGGACACGGACCCACTGAAGCTTTCTTT.

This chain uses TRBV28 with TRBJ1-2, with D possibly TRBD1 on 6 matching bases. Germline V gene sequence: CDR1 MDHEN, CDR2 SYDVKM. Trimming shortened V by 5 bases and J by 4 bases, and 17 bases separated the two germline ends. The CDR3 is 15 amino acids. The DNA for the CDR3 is TGTGCCAGCAGTCCCCATGACAGGAACTCCTATGGCTACACCTTC. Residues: CASSPHDRNSYGYTF.

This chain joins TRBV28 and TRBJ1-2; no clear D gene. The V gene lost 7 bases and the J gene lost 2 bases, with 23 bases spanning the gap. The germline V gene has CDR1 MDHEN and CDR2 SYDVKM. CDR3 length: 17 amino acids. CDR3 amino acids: CASKIRSVTGGNYGYTF. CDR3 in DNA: TGTGCCAGCAAAATACGGTCTGTGACTGGCGGAAACTATGGCTACACCTTC.